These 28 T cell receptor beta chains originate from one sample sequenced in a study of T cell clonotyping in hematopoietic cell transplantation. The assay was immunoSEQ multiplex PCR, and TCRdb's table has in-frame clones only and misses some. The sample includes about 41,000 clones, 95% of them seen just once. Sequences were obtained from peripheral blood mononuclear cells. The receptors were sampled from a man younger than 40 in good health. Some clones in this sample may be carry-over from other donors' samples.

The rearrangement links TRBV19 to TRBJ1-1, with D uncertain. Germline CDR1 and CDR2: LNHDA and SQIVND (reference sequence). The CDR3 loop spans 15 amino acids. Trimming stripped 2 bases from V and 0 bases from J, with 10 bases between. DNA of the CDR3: TGTGCCAGTAGTATAAAGGCTTCTATGAACACTGAAGCTTTCTTT. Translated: CASSIKASMNTEAFF.

In DNA, the CDR3 is TGCAGCGTTAAAAAACAGGGGAGCTCCTACGAGCAGTACTTC. Encoded protein: CSVKKQGSSYEQYF. The chain couples TRBV29-1 to TRBJ2-7; 7 positions agree with TRBD1. The CDR3 contains 14 residues. The germline V gene encodes CDR1 SQVTM and CDR2 ANQGSEA. Trimming at V came to 5 bases and at J to 0 bases, leaving 7 bases not matched to a gene.

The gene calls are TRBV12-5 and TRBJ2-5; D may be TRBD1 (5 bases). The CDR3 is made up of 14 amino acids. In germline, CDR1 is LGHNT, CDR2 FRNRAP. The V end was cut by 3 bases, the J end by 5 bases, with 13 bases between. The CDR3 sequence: CASGLGRVSETQYF. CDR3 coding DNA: TGTGCTAGTGGTTTAGGCAGGGTCAGCGAGACCCAGTACTTC.

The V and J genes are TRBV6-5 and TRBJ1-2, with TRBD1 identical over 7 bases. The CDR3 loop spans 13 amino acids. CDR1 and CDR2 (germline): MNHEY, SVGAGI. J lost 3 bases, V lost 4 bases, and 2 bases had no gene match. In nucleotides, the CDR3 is TGTGCCAGCAGTTCGACAGGGTACTATGGCTACACCTTC. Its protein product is CASSSTGYYGYTF.

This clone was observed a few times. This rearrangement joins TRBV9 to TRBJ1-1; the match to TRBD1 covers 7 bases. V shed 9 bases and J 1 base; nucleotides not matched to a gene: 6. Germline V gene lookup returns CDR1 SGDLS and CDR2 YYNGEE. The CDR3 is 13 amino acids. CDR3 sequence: CAIGTVQNTEAFF. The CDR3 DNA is TGTGCCATCGGGACAGTCCAGAACACTGAAGCTTTCTTT.

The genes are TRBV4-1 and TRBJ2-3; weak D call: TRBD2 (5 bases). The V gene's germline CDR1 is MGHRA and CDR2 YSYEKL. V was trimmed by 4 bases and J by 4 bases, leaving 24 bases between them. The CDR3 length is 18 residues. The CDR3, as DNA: TGCGCCAGCAGCCCTGGAGTGTTGAGGGCCTCGGGCCCAGATACGCAGTATTTT. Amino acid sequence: CASSPGVLRASGPDTQYF.

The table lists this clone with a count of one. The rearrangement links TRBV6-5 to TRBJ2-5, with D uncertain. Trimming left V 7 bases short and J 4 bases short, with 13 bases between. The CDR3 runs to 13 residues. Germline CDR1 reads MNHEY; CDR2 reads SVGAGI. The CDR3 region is CASKRGLGETQYF. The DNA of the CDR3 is TGTGCCAGCAAACGAGGTTTGGGAGAGACCCAGTACTTC.

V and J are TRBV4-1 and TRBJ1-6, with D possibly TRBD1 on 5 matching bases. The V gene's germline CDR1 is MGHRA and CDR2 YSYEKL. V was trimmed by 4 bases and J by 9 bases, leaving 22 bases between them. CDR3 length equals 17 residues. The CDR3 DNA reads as TGCGCCAGCAGCCTCCTCGAGACCAGGGCGTGGAGTTCACCCCTCCACTTT. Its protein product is CASSLLETRAWSSPLHF.

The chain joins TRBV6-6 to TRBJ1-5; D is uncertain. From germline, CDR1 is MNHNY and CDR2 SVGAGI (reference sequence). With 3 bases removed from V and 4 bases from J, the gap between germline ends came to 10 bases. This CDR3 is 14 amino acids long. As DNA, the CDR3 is TGTGCCAGCAGTTATCTGGGAGAGAATCAGCCCCAGCATTTT. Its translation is CASSYLGENQPQHF.

The CDR3 DNA reads TGTGCCAGCAGCCAAGAAACGGCCAGCTCCTATAATTCACCCCTCCACTTT. Its translation is CASSQETASSYNSPLHF. The V call is TRBV4-2, the J call TRBJ1-6; no firm D call. Trimming removed 0 bases at V and 0 bases at J, with 9 bases between. Germline CDR1 is LGHNA and CDR2 is YNFKEQ. The CDR3 covers 17 residues.

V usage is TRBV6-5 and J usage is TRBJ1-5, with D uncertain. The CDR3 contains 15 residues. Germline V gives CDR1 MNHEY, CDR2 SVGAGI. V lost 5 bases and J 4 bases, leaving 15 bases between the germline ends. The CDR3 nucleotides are TGTGCCAGCAGTACCGGGCCCCGCAAAAATCAGCCCCAGCATTTT. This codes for CASSTGPRKNQPQHF.

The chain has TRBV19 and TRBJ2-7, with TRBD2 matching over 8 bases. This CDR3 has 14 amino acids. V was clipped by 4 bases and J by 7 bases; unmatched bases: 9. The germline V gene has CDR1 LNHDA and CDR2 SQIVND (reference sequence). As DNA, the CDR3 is TGTGCCAGTAGTAAGTCAGCGGGAGTCGGTGAGCAGTACTTC. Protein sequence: CASSKSAGVGEQYF.

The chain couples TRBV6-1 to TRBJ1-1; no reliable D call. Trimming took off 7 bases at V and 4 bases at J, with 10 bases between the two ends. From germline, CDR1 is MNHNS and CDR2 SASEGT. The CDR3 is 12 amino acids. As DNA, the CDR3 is TGTGCCAGCAACACGTGGGGCACTGAAGCTTTCTTT. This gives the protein CASNTWGTEAFF.

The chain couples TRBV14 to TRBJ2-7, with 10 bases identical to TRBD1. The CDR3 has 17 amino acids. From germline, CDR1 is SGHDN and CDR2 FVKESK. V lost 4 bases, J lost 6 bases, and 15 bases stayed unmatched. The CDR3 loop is CASSLSVPGQGRPEQYF. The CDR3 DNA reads TGTGCCAGCAGCCTTTCGGTCCCGGGACAGGGGCGGCCCGAGCAGTACTTC.

The DNA for the CDR3 is TGTGCCAGTAAGTCCACAGGACCGACAACCACCGGGGAGCTGTTTTTT. Translation: CASKSTGPTTTGELFF. The J gene is TRBJ2-2, the V gene TRBV19, with D maybe TRBD1 (5 bases). Trimming took off 7 bases at V and 4 bases at J, with 19 bases between the two ends. This CDR3 has 16 residues. Germline V gene sequence: CDR1 LNHDA, CDR2 SQIVND (reference sequence).

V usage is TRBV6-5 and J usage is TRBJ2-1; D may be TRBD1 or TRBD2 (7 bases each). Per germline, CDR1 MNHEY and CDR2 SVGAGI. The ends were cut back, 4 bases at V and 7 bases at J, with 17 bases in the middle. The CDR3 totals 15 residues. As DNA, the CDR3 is TGTGCCAGCAGTTGGGGGAGGGGGCTGAGGAATGAGCAGTTCTTC. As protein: CASSWGRGLRNEQFF.

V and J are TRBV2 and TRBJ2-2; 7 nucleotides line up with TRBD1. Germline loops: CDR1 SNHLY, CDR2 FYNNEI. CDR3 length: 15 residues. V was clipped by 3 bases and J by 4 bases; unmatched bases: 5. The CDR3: CASSERDSSTGELFF. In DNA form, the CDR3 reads TGTGCCAGCAGTGAGAGGGACAGTAGCACCGGGGAGCTGTTTTTT.

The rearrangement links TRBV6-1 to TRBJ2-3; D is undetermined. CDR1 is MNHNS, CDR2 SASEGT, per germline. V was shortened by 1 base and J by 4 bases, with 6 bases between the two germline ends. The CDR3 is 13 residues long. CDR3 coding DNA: TGTGCCAGCAGTGAAGGAGCCCCAGATACGCAGTATTTT. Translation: CASSEGAPDTQYF.

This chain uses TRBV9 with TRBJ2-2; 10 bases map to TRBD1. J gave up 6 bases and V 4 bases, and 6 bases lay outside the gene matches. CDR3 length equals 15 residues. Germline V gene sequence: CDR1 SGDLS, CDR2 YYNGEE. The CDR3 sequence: CASSLRTGGSGELFF. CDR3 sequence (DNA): TGTGCCAGCAGCTTAAGGACAGGGGGTTCCGGGGAGCTGTTTTTT. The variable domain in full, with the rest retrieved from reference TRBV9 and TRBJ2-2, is DSGVTQTPKHLITATGQRVTLRCSPRSGDLSVYWYQQSLDQGLQFLIQYYNGEERAKGNILERFSAQQFPDLHSELNLSSLELGDSALYFCASSLRTGGSGELFFGEGSRLTVL.

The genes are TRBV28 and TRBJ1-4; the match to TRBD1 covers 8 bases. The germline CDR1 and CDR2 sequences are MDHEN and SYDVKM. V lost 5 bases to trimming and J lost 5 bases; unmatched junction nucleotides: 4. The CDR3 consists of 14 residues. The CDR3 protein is CASSKRQGNEKLFF. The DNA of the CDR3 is TGTGCCAGCAGTAAGAGACAGGGGAATGAAAAACTGTTTTTT.

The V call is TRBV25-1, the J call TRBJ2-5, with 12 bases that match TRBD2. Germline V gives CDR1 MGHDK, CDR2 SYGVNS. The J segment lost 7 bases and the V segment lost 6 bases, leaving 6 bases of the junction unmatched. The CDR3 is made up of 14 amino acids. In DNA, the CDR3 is TGTGCCAGCAGGACTAGCGGGAGTATGGGGACCCAGTACTTC. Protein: CASRTSGSMGTQYF.

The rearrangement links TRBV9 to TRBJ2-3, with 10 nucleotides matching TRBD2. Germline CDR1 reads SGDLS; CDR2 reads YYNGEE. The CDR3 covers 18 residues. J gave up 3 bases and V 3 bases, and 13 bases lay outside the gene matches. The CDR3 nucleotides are TGTGCCAGCAGCGAGAGGGGGCTAGCGGGAGAGGTTACAGATACGCAGTATTTT. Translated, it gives CASSERGLAGEVTDTQYF.

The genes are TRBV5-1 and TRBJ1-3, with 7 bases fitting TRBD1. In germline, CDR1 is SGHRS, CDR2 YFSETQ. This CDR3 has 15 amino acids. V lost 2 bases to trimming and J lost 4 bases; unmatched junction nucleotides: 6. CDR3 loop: CASSLLGDSGNTIYF. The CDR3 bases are TGCGCCAGCAGCTTATTAGGGGACAGCGGAAACACCATATATTTT.

The CDR3 DNA follows: TGTGCCAGCAGCGCCGAAGCGGGGGGGCCTTCAGCCCAGTACTTC. Protein: CASSAEAGGPSAQYF. The chain carries TRBV6-5 and TRBJ2-5; 10 nucleotides agree with TRBD2. V shed 6 bases, J shed 9 bases, and the junction held 13 bases outside the gene matches. The CDR3 length is 15 residues. CDR1 is MNHEY, CDR2 SVGAGI, per germline.

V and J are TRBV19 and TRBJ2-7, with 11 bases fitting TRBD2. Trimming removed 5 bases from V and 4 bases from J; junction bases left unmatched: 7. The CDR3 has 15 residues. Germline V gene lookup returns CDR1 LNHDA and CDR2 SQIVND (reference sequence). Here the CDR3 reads CASSSRTSGSYEQYF. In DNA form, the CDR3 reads TGTGCCAGTAGTTCCCGGACTAGCGGGTCATACGAGCAGTACTTC.

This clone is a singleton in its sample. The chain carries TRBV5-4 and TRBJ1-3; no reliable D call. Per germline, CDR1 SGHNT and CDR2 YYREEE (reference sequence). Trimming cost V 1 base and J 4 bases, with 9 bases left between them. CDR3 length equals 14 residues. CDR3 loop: CASSLSTRGNTIYF. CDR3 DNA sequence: TGTGCCAGCAGCTTGTCTACCAGGGGAAACACCATATATTTT.

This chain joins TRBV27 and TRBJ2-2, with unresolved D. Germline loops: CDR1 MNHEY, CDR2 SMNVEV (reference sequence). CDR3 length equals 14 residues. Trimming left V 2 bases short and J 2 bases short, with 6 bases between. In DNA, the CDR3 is TGTGCCAGCAGTTTAGCCGACAACACCGGGGAGCTGTTTTTT. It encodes CASSLADNTGELFF.

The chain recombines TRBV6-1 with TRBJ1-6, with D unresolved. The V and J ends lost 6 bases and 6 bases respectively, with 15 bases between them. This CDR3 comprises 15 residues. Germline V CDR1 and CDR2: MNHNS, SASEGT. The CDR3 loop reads CASRGRPTGNSPLHF. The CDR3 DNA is TGTGCCAGCAGAGGTCGCCCGACGGGTAATTCACCCCTCCACTTT.